Below are 27 T cell receptor beta chains sequenced from a single sample in a study of shared clonotypes between healthy human individuals. The data were produced by immunoSEQ multiplex PCR, yet TCRdb's version contains in-frame clones alone and is incomplete. The table records some 2,500,000 clones, roughly 90% of them present only once. Sequencing was carried out using naive CD4+ T cells from PBMCs. The subset is: CD45RA+ positively selected. Source of these receptors: a man aged 18 to 29 in good health. Some clones in this sample may be carry-over from other donors' samples.

The chain carries TRBV5-6 and TRBJ2-1; D might be TRBD2 (6 bases). This CDR3 has 14 residues. Trimming took 2 bases from V and 8 from J, leaving 14 bases between them. The germline V gene has CDR1 SGHDT and CDR2 YYEEEE. The CDR3 region has the DNA TGTGCCAGCAGCTTTTTGAGTCGGGAGTATGAGCAGTTCTTC. Translation: CASSFLSREYEQFF.

This CDR3 is CASSQGHGNEKLFF. DNA for the CDR3: TGCGCCAGCAGCCAAGGACATGGTAATGAAAAACTGTTTTTT. The chain employs TRBV5-1 and TRBJ1-4, with a weak D call TRBD1 (5 bases). Germline CDR1 reads SGHRS; CDR2 reads YFSETQ. CDR3 length: 14 residues. Deletions cut 4 bases from V and 4 bases from J, with 11 bases between.

This clone was counted a single time. Other DNA sequences from this sample encode an identical CDR3 as well. The J gene is TRBJ2-5, the V gene TRBV5-1, with 9 positions matching TRBD2. The CDR3 runs to 14 residues. The ends lost 0 bases at V and 4 bases at J; junction bases unmatched: 1. Germline lookup yields CDR1 SGHRS and CDR2 YFSETQ. The CDR3 DNA follows: TGCGCCAGCAGCTTGGAAGCGGGGGGAGAGACCCAGTACTTC. It codes for CASSLEAGGETQYF. The whole variable domain, remainder taken from reference TRBV5-1 and TRBJ2-5, is KAGVTQTPRYLIKTRGQQVTLSCSPISGHRSVSWYQQTPGQGLQFLFEYFSETQRNKGNFPGRFSGRQFSNSRSEMNVSTLELGDSALYLCASSLEAGGETQYFGPGTRLLVL.

With respect to this clone: Other DNA sequences in the sample encode the same CDR3. The rearrangement uses TRBV7-3 and TRBJ2-3; perhaps TRBD1 as D (6 bases). Trimming stripped 4 bases from V and 1 base from J, with 9 bases between. The germline CDR1 and CDR2 sequences are SGHTA and FQGTGA. CDR3 length: 14 amino acids. CDR3 nucleotide sequence: TGTGCCAGCAGCTCCAGACAGGGCACAGATACGCAGTATTTT. It yields the protein CASSSRQGTDTQYF. The entire variable domain, with the rest obtained from reference TRBV7-3 and TRBJ2-3, is as follows: GAGVSQTPSNKVTEKGKYVELRCDPISGHTALYWYRQSLGQGPEFLIYFQGTGAADDSGLPNDRFFAVRPEGSVSTLKIQRTERGDSAVYLCASSSRQGTDTQYFGPGTRLTVL.

The gene calls are TRBV27 and TRBJ1-1; 7 bases map to TRBD1. Per germline, CDR1 MNHEY and CDR2 SMNVEV (reference sequence). This CDR3 has 14 amino acids. Trimming cost V 7 bases and J 1 base; bases outside gene matches: 6. The CDR3 DNA reads TGTGCCAGCAAAGCCAGGGGGGAGAACACTGAAGCTTTCTTT. It yields the protein CASKARGENTEAFF.

Details on this clone: This sample also contains other DNA sequences that code for the same CDR3. This chain joins TRBV5-1 and TRBJ2-7; D is undetermined. The CDR3 totals 15 residues. The V end lost 4 bases, the J end lost 0 bases, and 14 bases lay between the germline ends. Germline V gene sequence: CDR1 SGHRS, CDR2 YFSETQ. The CDR3 region is CASSPGGGFSYEQYF. CDR3 nucleotide sequence: TGCGCCAGCAGCCCTGGCGGCGGATTCTCCTACGAGCAGTACTTC.

V is TRBV12-5 and J is TRBJ1-2; 7 bases match TRBD1. V lost 6 bases and J lost 4; bases outside the gene matches: 8. CDR1 and CDR2 from the germline V gene are LGHNT and FRNRAP. CDR3 size: 14 residues. CDR3 protein: CASGPQGVGYGYTF. The CDR3 coding sequence is TGTGCTAGTGGGCCCCAGGGGGTGGGCTATGGCTACACCTTC. Filled out from reference TRBV12-5 and TRBJ1-2, the complete variable domain reads DARVTQTPRHKVTEMGQEVTMRCQPILGHNTVFWYRQTMMQGLELLAYFRNRAPLDDSGMPKDRFSAEMPDATLATLKIQPSEPRDSAVYFCASGPQGVGYGYTFGSGTRLTVV.

The chain employs TRBV6-5 and TRBJ2-7; D remains ambiguous. Trimming removed 6 bases at V and 4 bases at J, with 13 bases between. The CDR3 has 13 residues. Germline assignment: CDR1 MNHEY and CDR2 SVGAGI. CDR3 sequence reads: CASRPTGPYEQYF. The CDR3 nucleotides are TGTGCCAGCAGACCCACCGGACCGTACGAGCAGTACTTC.

This chain uses TRBV7-2 with TRBJ2-2, with 7 nucleotides matching TRBD1. The junction had 2 bases not matched to a gene; V was cut back by 4 bases and J by 6 bases. The V gene's germline CDR1 is SGHTA and CDR2 FQGNSA. The CDR3 loop spans 13 amino acids. CDR3 sequence: CASSYRGSGELFF. The CDR3, as DNA: TGTGCCAGCAGCTACAGGGGTTCCGGGGAGCTGTTTTTT.

The chain employs TRBV7-3 and TRBJ2-7, with 11 positions matching TRBD2. Germline values: CDR1 SGHTA, CDR2 FQGTGA. V lost 5 bases and J lost 4; bases outside the gene matches: 13. CDR3 length equals 17 residues. CDR3 protein: CASSTRGSGRATYEQYF. For the CDR3, the DNA is TGTGCCAGCAGCACCCGGGGTAGCGGGAGGGCCACGTACGAGCAGTACTTC.

This rearrangement joins TRBV30 to TRBJ1-1; TRBD1 might be the D (5 bases). The V end was cut by 0 bases, the J end by 1 base, with 9 bases between. CDR3 length: 14 amino acids. The germline V gene has CDR1 GTSNPN and CDR2 SVGIG (reference sequence). CDR3 amino acids: CAWSVSGGNTEAFF. CDR3 nucleotides: TGTGCCTGGAGTGTATCCGGGGGGAACACTGAAGCTTTCTTT.

DNA for the CDR3: TGTGCCAGCACCTCCGGGACAGGGGACCTTCTAACAGGCTACACCTTC. Amino acid sequence: CASTSGTGDLLTGYTF. J is TRBJ1-2 and V is TRBV28; 10 bases agree with TRBD1. The CDR3 is made up of 16 amino acids. Trimming cost V 7 bases and J 8 bases; bases outside gene matches: 16. The germline CDR1 and CDR2 sequences are MDHEN and SYDVKM.

To note about this clone: Other nucleotide sequences in the sample specify the same CDR3. This chain uses TRBV7-2 with TRBJ2-3, with D perhaps TRBD1 or TRBD2 (5 bases each). Germline loops: CDR1 SGHTA, CDR2 FQGNSA. V lost 0 bases and J 1 base, leaving 5 bases between the germline ends. The CDR3 contains 14 residues. CDR3 in DNA: TGTGCCAGCAGCTTAGCGGGGGGCACAGATACGCAGTATTTT. This sequence encodes CASSLAGGTDTQYF.

This clone was seen only once. Here the CDR3 reads CASSLTLSADEQFF. The CDR3 DNA is TGTGCCAGCAGCTTAACCCTCAGTGCCGATGAGCAGTTCTTC. The chain joins TRBV7-3 to TRBJ2-1; no firm D call. There are 14 residues in the CDR3. The V and J ends lost 0 bases and 8 bases respectively, with 11 bases between them. Germline lookup yields CDR1 SGHTA and CDR2 FQGTGA. Combining the CDR3 with reference TRBV7-3 and TRBJ2-1 gives the whole variable domain GAGVSQTPSNKVTEKGKYVELRCDPISGHTALYWYRQSLGQGPEFLIYFQGTGAADDSGLPNDRFFAVRPEGSVSTLKIQRTERGDSAVYLCASSLTLSADEQFFGPGTRLTVL.

Turning to this clone: The junction departs from germline at one end; a sequencing error may be responsible. V gene TRBV7-9 combines with J gene TRBJ1-2, with D possibly matching TRBD1 (6 bases). This CDR3 is 11 amino acids long. Germline-derived CDR1 and CDR2 are SEHNR and FQNEAQ (reference sequence). As DNA, the CDR3 is TGTGCCAGCAGCTACTCCGGGACACCTTACTTC. As protein: CASSYSGTPYF.

This clone is a singleton in its sample. The chain is built from TRBV28 and TRBJ2-7; 8 bases agree with TRBD1. The CDR3 is 14 amino acids. Trimming took 8 bases from V and 2 from J; bases not matched to a gene: 8. The V gene's germline CDR1 is MDHEN and CDR2 SYDVKM. The CDR3: CASVNRGSTYEQYF. Written as DNA, the CDR3 is TGTGCCAGCGTCAACAGGGGGAGTACCTACGAGCAGTACTTC.

The chain couples TRBV19 to TRBJ1-2; 9 bases are a match to TRBD1. The CDR3 has 13 residues. The ends lost 5 bases at V and 8 bases at J; junction bases unmatched: 6. In germline, CDR1 is LNHDA, CDR2 SQIVND (reference sequence). This CDR3 reads CASSSGQGGGYTF. As DNA, the CDR3 is TGTGCCAGTAGTTCGGGACAGGGAGGCGGCTACACCTTC.

The genes are TRBV19 and TRBJ2-4; TRBD2 might be the D (7 bases). CDR3 length equals 13 residues. Germline values: CDR1 LNHDA, CDR2 SQIVND (reference sequence). V was clipped by 6 bases and J by 5 bases, with 11 bases between them. DNA for the CDR3: TGTGCCAGTAGATGGGGGGGCCAAAACATTCAGTACTTC. Protein product: CASRWGGQNIQYF.

V gene TRBV6-5 combines with J gene TRBJ1-4; D remains unclear. Trimming shortened V by 2 bases and J by 4 bases, and 8 bases separated the two germline ends. CDR3 length: 14 residues. Per the germline V gene, CDR1 is MNHEY and CDR2 is SVGAGI. This chain's CDR3 is CASSYTAYNEKLFF. The CDR3 nucleotides are TGTGCCAGCAGTTACACAGCTTATAATGAAAAACTGTTTTTT.

The chain links TRBV5-1 to TRBJ1-5; possibly TRBD1 for D (6 bases). The CDR3 loop spans 15 amino acids. V gave up 2 bases and J gave up 2 bases, with 11 bases separating them. Germline CDR1 reads SGHRS; CDR2 reads YFSETQ. The chain's CDR3 is CASSLEGVRNQPQHF. The CDR3 region has the DNA TGCGCCAGCAGCTTAGAGGGGGTACGCAATCAGCCCCAGCATTTT. Using reference TRBV5-1 and TRBJ1-5 for the parts outside the CDR3, the full variable domain is KAGVTQTPRYLIKTRGQQVTLSCSPISGHRSVSWYQQTPGQGLQFLFEYFSETQRNKGNFPGRFSGRQFSNSRSEMNVSTLELGDSALYLCASSLEGVRNQPQHFGDGTRLSIL.

The chain uses TRBV28 and TRBJ2-4; D may be TRBD2 (7 bases). The CDR3 sequence is 12 residues long. Germline V gene sequence: CDR1 MDHEN, CDR2 SYDVKM. Trimming shortened V by 6 bases and J by 15 bases, and 18 bases separated the two germline ends. The CDR3 loop reads CASRLNSGGSYF. The DNA for the CDR3 is TGTGCCAGCAGACTGAACTCGGGGGGCTCGTACTTC.

This chain joins TRBV28 and TRBJ2-7, with 9 bases identical to TRBD2. V lost 2 bases, J lost 7 bases, and 9 bases stayed unmatched. Germline CDR1 is MDHEN and CDR2 is SYDVKM. The CDR3 is 15 amino acids. The CDR3 region is CASSLRVAGAREQYF. For the CDR3, the DNA is TGTGCCAGCAGTTTACGGGTAGCGGGAGCGAGGGAGCAGTACTTC.

The CDR3 DNA follows: TGTGCCAGCAGCCAAACAGGCGGGTTCGAGCAGTACTTC. This gives the protein CASSQTGGFEQYF. This sequence joins TRBV4-2 and TRBJ2-7, with D perhaps assigned TRBD1 or TRBD2 (5 bases each). Germline-derived CDR1 and CDR2 are LGHNA and YNFKEQ. Trimming removed 2 bases at V and 6 bases at J, with 11 bases between. The CDR3 contains 13 residues.

The rearrangement uses TRBV5-4 and TRBJ2-3; 7 bases match TRBD2. The germline gives CDR1 SGHNT, CDR2 YYREEE (reference sequence). The CDR3 is made up of 16 amino acids. Trimming at V came to 3 bases and at J to 2 bases, leaving 9 bases not matched to a gene. The CDR3 protein is CASSSSVSGATDTQYF. DNA for the CDR3: TGTGCCAGCAGCTCGAGCGTCAGCGGGGCCACAGATACGCAGTATTTT.

The rearrangement joins TRBV18 to TRBJ2-7; 8 positions agree with TRBD1. In germline, CDR1 is KGHSH, CDR2 LQKENI. Germline trimming cut 4 bases from V and 2 bases from J; bases unmatched to any gene: 7. The CDR3 runs to 15 residues. Here the CDR3 DNA reads TGTGCCAGCTCACTAGAAGGGACAGGCCCCTACGAGCAGTACTTC. Its protein product is CASSLEGTGPYEQYF.

The chain links TRBV29-1 to TRBJ2-7, with D perhaps TRBD2 (5 bases). This CDR3 is built from 13 residues. Germline V gives CDR1 SQVTM, CDR2 ANQGSEA. Trimming shortened V by 4 bases and J by 2 bases, and 12 bases separated the two germline ends. The CDR3 loop reads CSVGRGRPYEQYF. CDR3 DNA sequence: TGCAGCGTTGGGAGAGGGCGACCCTACGAGCAGTACTTC.

This clone was seen only once. The chain uses TRBV15 and TRBJ2-3; TRBD1 agrees at 7 bases. The CDR3 consists of 17 residues. Trimming removed 3 bases from V and 7 bases from J; junction bases left unmatched: 16. Germline V gene sequence: CDR1 LNHNV, CDR2 YYDKDF (reference sequence). The chain's CDR3 is CATSRVLTGIFAYTQYF. The CDR3 region has the DNA TGTGCCACCAGCAGGGTACTGACAGGGATATTCGCTTATACGCAGTATTTT. Combining the CDR3 with reference TRBV15 and TRBJ2-3 gives the whole variable domain DAMVIQNPRYQVTQFGKPVTLSCSQTLNHNVMYWYQQKSSQAPKLLFHYYDKDFNNEADTPDNFQSRRPNTSFCFLDIRSPGLGDTAMYLCATSRVLTGIFAYTQYFGPGTRLTVL.